These 30 T cell receptor beta chains came from one sample sequenced in a study of vaccination and CD4 T cells after COVID-19. The study sequenced cultured CD4+ T cell DNA using the Oncomine TCR Beta short-read assay. One entry per CDR3 protein, called by TCRdb with MiXCR from the PCR reads. The repertoire holds 11,000 or so distinct CDR3 sequences, with around half as singletons. Treatment in this sample: 10-day PBMC culture with coronavirus spike peptide pools or control peptides (ViraFEST assay). These receptors are not linked to any known antigen. Sequencing was carried out using CD4+ T cells from blood, cultured in vitro. The receptors were sampled from a human donor who had recovered from COVID-19.

The CDR3 spells CASNQRAGELFF. The CDR3 DNA is TGTGCCTCTAATCAACGCGCCGGGGAGCTGTTTTTT. The chain joins TRBV11-2 to TRBJ2-2; D not certain. CDR1 and CDR2 (germline): SGHAT, FQNNGV. V was shortened by 11 bases and J by 6 bases, with 13 bases between the two germline ends. This CDR3 region has 12 residues.

CDR3 region: CAISDRGDTQYF. Written as DNA, the CDR3 is TGTGCCATCAGTGACAGGGGGGATACGCAGTATTTT. This chain joins TRBV10-3 and TRBJ2-3, with 7 positions matching TRBD1. Per germline, CDR1 ENHRY and CDR2 SYGVKD. The CDR3 runs 12 residues. J was trimmed by 6 bases and V by 3 bases; bases with no gene match: 0.

This clonotype has just a few counts. The chain employs TRBV7-2 and TRBJ2-1, with 14 bases fitting TRBD2. J was trimmed by 9 bases and V by 1 base; bases with no gene match: 14. This CDR3 has 19 residues. Per the germline V gene, CDR1 is SGHTA and CDR2 is FQGNSA. CDR3 in amino acids: CASSLVLTSGRAYTGEQFF. The CDR3 bases are TGTGCCAGCAGCTTAGTTTTGACTAGCGGGAGGGCCTATACAGGTGAGCAGTTCTTC.

The chain uses TRBV20-1 and TRBJ2-2; 8 bases line up with TRBD1. After removal of 0 bases from V and 7 bases from J, the junction contained 13 bases not matched to a gene. CDR3 size: 17 residues. Germline V lookup: CDR1 DFQATT, CDR2 SNEGSKA (reference sequence). The DNA of the CDR3 is TGCAGTGCTAGAGATCGGACCCGCGGACAGGGAGTCGGGGAGCTGTTTTTT. The encoded protein is CSARDRTRGQGVGELFF.

The genes are TRBV6-2 or TRBV6-3 and TRBJ1-4; D might be TRBD1 (6 bases). The CDR3 runs 15 residues. Per germline, CDR1 MNHEY and CDR2 SVGEGT. Trimming took 4 bases from V and 4 from J, leaving 13 bases between them. DNA for the CDR3: TGTGCCAGCAGTTCATGGACAGTTAATAATGAAAAACTGTTTTTT. It is translated as CASSSWTVNNEKLFF.

This clonotype showed up just a few times. This chain uses TRBV11-2 with TRBJ1-5; 7 positions match TRBD1. The J segment lost 7 bases and the V segment lost 0 bases, leaving 6 bases of the junction unmatched. The CDR3 extends over 15 amino acids. In germline, CDR1 is SGHAT, CDR2 FQNNGV. CDR3 residues: CASSLDVQGRQPQHF. The CDR3 DNA is TGTGCCAGCAGCTTAGACGTACAGGGGAGACAGCCCCAGCATTTT.

This chain uses TRBV5-1 with TRBJ2-5; 11 nucleotides agree with TRBD1. The V segment lost 2 bases and the J segment 1 base; nucleotides outside the gene matches: 13. Germline CDR1 reads SGHRS; CDR2 reads YFSETQ. This CDR3 spans 19 amino acids. CDR3 DNA sequence: TGCGCCAGCAGCTTAATCGGACAGGGGGCTAGCGGGGTCCAAGAGACCCAGTACTTC. Its protein product is CASSLIGQGASGVQETQYF.

The J gene is TRBJ1-4, the V gene TRBV19; a weak D match, TRBD1 (6 bases). This CDR3 is built from 14 residues. Trimming cost V 9 bases and J 13 bases, with 24 bases left between them. Germline V gene sequence: CDR1 LNHDA, CDR2 SQIVND (reference sequence). The chain's CDR3 is CASAGALGMRGLFF. The CDR3 DNA reads as TGTGCCAGCGCAGGGGCGTTGGGTATGCGGGGACTGTTTTTT.

The chain carries TRBV27 and TRBJ1-5; D uncertain. The CDR3 contains 14 residues. With 5 bases removed from V and 4 bases from J, the gap between germline ends came to 12 bases. The V gene's germline CDR1 is MNHEY and CDR2 SMNVEV (reference sequence). CDR3 coding DNA: TGTGCCAGCAGTAGGCCCGGACTGAATCAGCCCCAGCATTTT. Translating gives CASSRPGLNQPQHF.

There are a few counts of this clonotype. The chain's CDR3 is CASSYGLAGVTQYF. The CDR3 coding sequence is TGTGCCAGCAGTTACGGACTAGCGGGAGTAACCCAGTACTTC. The rearrangement links TRBV6-2 or TRBV6-3 to TRBJ2-5; 13 bases map to TRBD2. Germline V gene lookup returns CDR1 MNHEY and CDR2 SVGEGT. This CDR3 region has 14 residues. Trimming cost V 2 bases and J 8 bases; bases outside gene matches: 2.

This clonotype has a handful of counts. This chain links TRBV7-3 with TRBJ2-3; a possible D gene is TRBD1 (6 bases). V was trimmed by 6 bases and J by 2 bases, leaving 9 bases between them. This CDR3 has 13 amino acids. The germline V gene encodes CDR1 SGHTA and CDR2 FQGTGA. The CDR3 sequence is CASRRDITDTQYF. The CDR3 coding sequence is TGTGCCAGCAGACGGGACATCACAGATACGCAGTATTTT.

The rearrangement uses TRBV12-3 or TRBV12-4 and TRBJ2-5, with D perhaps being TRBD1 or TRBD2 (5 bases each). This CDR3 contains 14 residues. V lost 5 bases and J lost 5, with 15 bases in between. The CDR3 DNA sequence: TGTGCCAGCAGTCCCCCGGGGACCTCGGAGACCCAGTACTTC. It codes for CASSPPGTSETQYF.

V is TRBV20-1 and J is TRBJ2-7; 14 nucleotides agree with TRBD2. Germline V CDR1 and CDR2: DFQATT, SNEGSKA (reference sequence). V was pared by 4 bases and J by 6 bases, with 5 bases of the junction left unmatched. This CDR3 is 14 amino acids long. For the CDR3, the DNA is TGCAGTGCTACCGGGACTAGCGGGAGCGGCGAGCAGTACTTC. Its translation is CSATGTSGSGEQYF.

The chain is built from TRBV20-1 and TRBJ1-2, with D hard to call. The germline gives CDR1 DFQATT, CDR2 SNEGSKA (reference sequence). This CDR3 comprises 13 residues. V was pared by 6 bases and J by 9 bases, with 20 bases between. The CDR3 reads CSATPGLVGSYTF. DNA of the CDR3: TGCAGTGCCACCCCGGGCCTGGTCGGTAGCTACACCTTC.

The chain couples TRBV2 to TRBJ2-5, with 12 nucleotides matching TRBD2. The CDR3 sequence is 16 residues long. Germline trimming cut 7 bases from V and 5 bases from J; bases unmatched to any gene: 11. Per germline, CDR1 SNHLY and CDR2 FYNNEI. The CDR3 nucleotides read TGTGCCAGCATTCATAGGACTAGCGGGACTAGGGAGACCCAGTACTTC. Translated: CASIHRTSGTRETQYF.

V is TRBV18 and J is TRBJ2-5; tentative D call: TRBD1 (6 bases). The CDR3 is 13 residues long. Germline CDR1 reads KGHSH; CDR2 reads LQKENI. Trimming removed 6 bases from V and 3 bases from J, with 11 bases in between. The CDR3 nucleotides are TGTGCCAGCTCCAAGGACAGAAAAGAGACCCAGTACTTC. Protein product: CASSKDRKETQYF.

The rearrangement uses TRBV10-3 and TRBJ2-7; no firm D call. Germline V gene sequence: CDR1 ENHRY, CDR2 SYGVKD. V gave up 0 bases and J gave up 6 bases, with 21 bases separating them. The CDR3 is 17 amino acids. The CDR3 region is CAISESSFRLPRGEQYF. In DNA, the CDR3 is TGTGCCATCAGTGAGTCGAGCTTTAGGCTTCCCCGCGGCGAGCAGTACTTC.

The gene calls are TRBV5-1 and TRBJ2-1; the D is unclear. The germline V and J ends were trimmed by 0 bases and 8 bases, with 12 bases remaining between them. This CDR3 is built from 14 residues. Germline V gene data show CDR1 as SGHRS and CDR2 as YFSETQ. The CDR3 spells CASSLVNTIDEQFF. In DNA form, the CDR3 reads TGCGCCAGCAGCTTGGTTAACACAATCGATGAGCAGTTCTTC.

This clonotype has only a few counts. The chain combines TRBV6-1 with TRBJ1-5, with 7 bases that match TRBD1. The V segment lost 6 bases and the J segment 3 bases; nucleotides outside the gene matches: 5. The CDR3 is 14 residues long. Germline V gene data show CDR1 as MNHNS and CDR2 as SASEGT. CDR3 sequence: CASRGGTVNQPQHF. CDR3 sequence (DNA): TGTGCCAGCAGAGGAGGGACAGTCAATCAGCCCCAGCATTTT.

A few counts support this clonotype. The chain uses TRBV2 and TRBJ1-5; D is unclear. Trimming stripped 2 bases from V and 1 base from J, with 9 bases between. The CDR3 sequence is 15 residues long. Germline loops: CDR1 SNHLY, CDR2 FYNNEI. CDR3 in DNA: TGTGCCAGCAGTGAATACAACTTGAGCAATCAGCCCCAGCATTTT. It is translated as CASSEYNLSNQPQHF.

The chain links TRBV5-5 to TRBJ1-1, with D maybe TRBD1 (5 bases). Germline V gene sequence: CDR1 SGHKS, CDR2 YYEKEE (reference sequence). V was shortened by 3 bases and J by 8 bases, with 11 bases between the two germline ends. The CDR3 spans 12 residues. The CDR3 DNA reads as TGTGCCAGCAGCTGGGCCCAGGGAGAAGCTTTCTTT. Translating gives CASSWAQGEAFF.

The chain has TRBV28 and TRBJ2-7, with 10 bases aligning to TRBD1. This CDR3 comprises 13 residues. Per germline, CDR1 MDHEN and CDR2 SYDVKM. V dropped 8 bases and J dropped 4; count of bases not matched to a gene: 5. The CDR3 DNA follows: TGTGCCAGCCGACGACAGGGGGCTTACGAGCAGTACTTC. Protein: CASRRQGAYEQYF.

This clonotype was seen only a few times. The genes are TRBV20-1 and TRBJ1-4; TRBD1 matches at 7 bases. The V gene end was trimmed by 0 bases and the J gene end by 5 bases; junction bases not matched to a gene: 3. Germline V gene sequence: CDR1 DFQATT, CDR2 SNEGSKA (reference sequence). The CDR3 contains 14 residues. The CDR3 here is CSARDATGNEKLFF. The CDR3 nucleotides read TGCAGTGCTAGAGACGCGACAGGGAATGAAAAACTGTTTTTT.

The chain combines TRBV28 with TRBJ2-1; TRBD1 matches 10 bases. The germline CDR1 and CDR2 sequences are MDHEN and SYDVKM. The CDR3 contains 14 residues. Trimming at V came to 9 bases and at J to 6 bases, leaving 8 bases not matched to a gene. The CDR3 DNA is TGTGCCAGTGGCTCCCGGGACAGGGGCAATGAGCAGTTCTTC. Amino acids: CASGSRDRGNEQFF.

The rearrangement uses TRBV24-1 and TRBJ2-1, with 11 positions matching TRBD2. Germline assignment: CDR1 KGHDR and CDR2 SFDVKD. Unmatched junction bases numbered 3, after V lost 5 bases and J lost 4 bases. The CDR3 covers 15 residues. The CDR3 here is CATSVWTSGYNEQFF. The CDR3 nucleotides are TGTGCCACCAGTGTGTGGACTAGCGGGTACAATGAGCAGTTCTTC.

The chain recombines TRBV14 with TRBJ2-5; D not certain. The germline V gene encodes CDR1 SGHDN and CDR2 FVKESK. This CDR3 comprises 13 residues. V lost 0 bases and J lost 5, with 7 bases in between. CDR3 bases: TGTGCCAGCAGCCAAGATCCCCCGGAGACCCAGTACTTC. It encodes CASSQDPPETQYF.

This clonotype is a singleton in its sample. This chain uses TRBV6-1 with TRBJ2-1, with a weak D call TRBD2 (6 bases). Per the germline V gene, CDR1 is MNHNS and CDR2 is SASEGT. Trimming shortened V by 8 bases and J by 1 base, and 15 bases separated the two germline ends. The CDR3 runs 15 residues. The CDR3 DNA reads as TGTGCCAGCCACGGAACGGGAGTATCCTACAATGAGCAGTTCTTC. This gives the protein CASHGTGVSYNEQFF.

The V and J genes are TRBV7-2 and TRBJ1-5; the D is unclear. Trimming shortened V by 4 bases and J by 7 bases, and 8 bases separated the two germline ends. This CDR3 has 12 residues. In germline, CDR1 is SGHTA, CDR2 FQGNSA. CDR3 residues: CASSSRGQPQHF. As DNA, the CDR3 is TGTGCCAGCAGCTCCCGCGGGCAGCCCCAGCATTTT.

V and J are TRBV27 and TRBJ2-3; no reliable D call. V was cut by 7 bases and J by 2 bases, with 22 bases left in between. Germline loops: CDR1 MNHEY, CDR2 SMNVEV (reference sequence). CDR3 length equals 17 residues. CDR3 nucleotides: TGTGCCAGCACTCCGAGTATAGGAAAGAAGAACACAGATACGCAGTATTTT. It yields the protein CASTPSIGKKNTDTQYF.

This clonotype came up a few times. The rearrangement uses TRBV7-2 and TRBJ1-1, with TRBD1 matching over 7 bases. The CDR3 runs to 13 residues. V lost 5 bases, J lost 7 bases, and 7 bases stayed unmatched. The germline V gene encodes CDR1 SGHTA and CDR2 FQGNSA. CDR3 DNA: TGTGCCAGCAGCCCTCAGACAGGGCGTGAAGCTTTCTTT. Encoded protein: CASSPQTGREAFF.